The T cell receptor (beta chain) under discussion was sequenced for a study of blood T cell repertoires in COVID-19. Study summary: Sites across the United States, Italy and Spain contributed samples from acute and convalescent COVID-19.

The V end lost 3 bases, the J end lost 7 bases, and 13 bases lay between the germline ends. This CDR3 has 14 residues. In germline, CDR1 is KGHSH, CDR2 LQKENI. Authors' processing steps: The authors estimated nucleated cell counts from reference gene primer amplification. The data were produced by immunoSEQ multiplex PCR, yet TCRdb's version contains in-frame clones alone and is incomplete. That table supplies the V and J calls and clone size; D and trimming were determined from the DNA. The sample carries about 80,000 clones, around 88% recorded once. Sequencing input: peripheral blood. This TCR was recovered from a woman of 80 years or more with acute or convalescent COVID-19. The V and J genes are TRBV18 and TRBJ1-3; the D gene is possibly TRBD1 (6 bases). The DNA of the CDR3 is TGTGCCAGCTCACCTCGACAGGAGATTAACACCATATATTTT. The encoded protein is CASSPRQEINTIYF.